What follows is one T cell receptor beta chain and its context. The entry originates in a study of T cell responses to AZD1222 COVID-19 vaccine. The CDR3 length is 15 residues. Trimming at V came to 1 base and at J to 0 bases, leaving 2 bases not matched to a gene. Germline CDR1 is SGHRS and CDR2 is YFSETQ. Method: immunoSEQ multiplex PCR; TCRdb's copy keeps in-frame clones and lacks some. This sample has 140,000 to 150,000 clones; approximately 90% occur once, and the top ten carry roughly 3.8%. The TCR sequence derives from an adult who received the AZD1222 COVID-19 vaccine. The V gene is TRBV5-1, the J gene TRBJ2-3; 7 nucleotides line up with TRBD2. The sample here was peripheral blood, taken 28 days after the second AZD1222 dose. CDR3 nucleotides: TGCGCCAGCAGCTTGAGGGGACTAAGCACAGATACGCAGTATTTT. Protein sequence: CASSLRGLSTDTQYF.